The clone carrying this T cell receptor beta chain was seen more than once but under ten times. Its antigen remains unidentified. These data belong to a study of post-analysis software for immune sequencing data. For the study at large: Patients with relapsing-remitting, secondary progressive and progressive-relapsing multiple sclerosis courses were all represented.

Study-wide results and limits: In patients, about 5 TRBV segments were more frequent than in controls, with TRBV5-6, TRBV5-1 and TRBV20-1 among them. Among multiple sclerosis patients, normalized Chao1 diversity was significantly below that of controls. Samples from a shared batch, those prepared together, strongly co-clustered by F measure.

Incorporated into the TCR beta cDNA libraries were unique molecular identifiers, which served to reduce PCR and sequencing biases. Some 500,000 cDNA molecules were obtained from around 0.96 to 9.9 million T cells. One entry per CDR3 protein, called by TCRdb with MiXCR from the PCR reads. The sample shows roughly 650,000 distinct CDR3 sequences, roughly three fifths of them seen only once. Germline assignment: CDR1 SQVTM and CDR2 ANQGSEA. This CDR3 has 11 residues. V lost 7 bases, J lost 8 bases, and 4 bases stayed unmatched. The genes are TRBV29-1 and TRBJ1-2, with 10 bases lining up with TRBD1. Sequencing was performed on blood. The origin of this receptor is a girl aged 2 to 10 with multiple sclerosis. The CDR3 sequence is CSADRGHGYTF. CDR3 DNA sequence: TGCAGCGCTGACAGGGGGCACGGCTACACCTTC.